This record looks at one T cell receptor (beta chain) sequence and its context. Its antigen remains unknown. This specimen belongs to a study of OX40 agonist ivuxolimab in advanced cancers. Turning to the study itself: Intravenous ivuxolimab at 0.01 to 10 mg/kg was given to patients every 2 weeks. Whole-study results and caveats: The study found that CD8+ T cells averaged more expanded clones than CD4+.

Produced via immunoSEQ multiplex PCR; TCRdb's table is partial and in-frame only. The sample records approximately 52,000 clones, 79% being singletons. This CDR3 is built from 16 residues. V gave up 4 bases and J gave up 1 base; unmatched junction bases: 8. The V gene's germline CDR1 is SGHRS and CDR2 YFSETQ. Sequencing used CD4+ or CD8+ T cells sorted from blood, obtained in a trial of the OX40 agonist ivuxolimab. The V call is TRBV5-1, the J call TRBJ2-3; 8 bases fit TRBD2. The TCR comes from an adult with an advanced solid tumor such as melanoma, head and neck, liver or kidney cancer. CDR3 nucleotides: TGCGCCAGCAGCCCGTCGGCGCGGGGGGGCACAGATACGCAGTATTTT. It codes for CASSPSARGGTDTQYF.